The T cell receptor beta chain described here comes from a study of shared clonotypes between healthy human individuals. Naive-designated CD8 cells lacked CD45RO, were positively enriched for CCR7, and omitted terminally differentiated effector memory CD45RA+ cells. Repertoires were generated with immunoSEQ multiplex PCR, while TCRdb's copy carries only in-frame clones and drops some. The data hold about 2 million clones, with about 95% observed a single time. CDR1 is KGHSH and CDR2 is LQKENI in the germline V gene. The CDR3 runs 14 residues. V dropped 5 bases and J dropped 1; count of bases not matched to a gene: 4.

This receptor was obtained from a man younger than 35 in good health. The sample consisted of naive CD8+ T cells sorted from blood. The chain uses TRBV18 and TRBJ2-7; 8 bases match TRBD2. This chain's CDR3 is CASSDVAGSYEQYF. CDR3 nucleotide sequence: TGTGCCAGCTCAGACGTAGCGGGGTCCTACGAGCAGTACTTC.